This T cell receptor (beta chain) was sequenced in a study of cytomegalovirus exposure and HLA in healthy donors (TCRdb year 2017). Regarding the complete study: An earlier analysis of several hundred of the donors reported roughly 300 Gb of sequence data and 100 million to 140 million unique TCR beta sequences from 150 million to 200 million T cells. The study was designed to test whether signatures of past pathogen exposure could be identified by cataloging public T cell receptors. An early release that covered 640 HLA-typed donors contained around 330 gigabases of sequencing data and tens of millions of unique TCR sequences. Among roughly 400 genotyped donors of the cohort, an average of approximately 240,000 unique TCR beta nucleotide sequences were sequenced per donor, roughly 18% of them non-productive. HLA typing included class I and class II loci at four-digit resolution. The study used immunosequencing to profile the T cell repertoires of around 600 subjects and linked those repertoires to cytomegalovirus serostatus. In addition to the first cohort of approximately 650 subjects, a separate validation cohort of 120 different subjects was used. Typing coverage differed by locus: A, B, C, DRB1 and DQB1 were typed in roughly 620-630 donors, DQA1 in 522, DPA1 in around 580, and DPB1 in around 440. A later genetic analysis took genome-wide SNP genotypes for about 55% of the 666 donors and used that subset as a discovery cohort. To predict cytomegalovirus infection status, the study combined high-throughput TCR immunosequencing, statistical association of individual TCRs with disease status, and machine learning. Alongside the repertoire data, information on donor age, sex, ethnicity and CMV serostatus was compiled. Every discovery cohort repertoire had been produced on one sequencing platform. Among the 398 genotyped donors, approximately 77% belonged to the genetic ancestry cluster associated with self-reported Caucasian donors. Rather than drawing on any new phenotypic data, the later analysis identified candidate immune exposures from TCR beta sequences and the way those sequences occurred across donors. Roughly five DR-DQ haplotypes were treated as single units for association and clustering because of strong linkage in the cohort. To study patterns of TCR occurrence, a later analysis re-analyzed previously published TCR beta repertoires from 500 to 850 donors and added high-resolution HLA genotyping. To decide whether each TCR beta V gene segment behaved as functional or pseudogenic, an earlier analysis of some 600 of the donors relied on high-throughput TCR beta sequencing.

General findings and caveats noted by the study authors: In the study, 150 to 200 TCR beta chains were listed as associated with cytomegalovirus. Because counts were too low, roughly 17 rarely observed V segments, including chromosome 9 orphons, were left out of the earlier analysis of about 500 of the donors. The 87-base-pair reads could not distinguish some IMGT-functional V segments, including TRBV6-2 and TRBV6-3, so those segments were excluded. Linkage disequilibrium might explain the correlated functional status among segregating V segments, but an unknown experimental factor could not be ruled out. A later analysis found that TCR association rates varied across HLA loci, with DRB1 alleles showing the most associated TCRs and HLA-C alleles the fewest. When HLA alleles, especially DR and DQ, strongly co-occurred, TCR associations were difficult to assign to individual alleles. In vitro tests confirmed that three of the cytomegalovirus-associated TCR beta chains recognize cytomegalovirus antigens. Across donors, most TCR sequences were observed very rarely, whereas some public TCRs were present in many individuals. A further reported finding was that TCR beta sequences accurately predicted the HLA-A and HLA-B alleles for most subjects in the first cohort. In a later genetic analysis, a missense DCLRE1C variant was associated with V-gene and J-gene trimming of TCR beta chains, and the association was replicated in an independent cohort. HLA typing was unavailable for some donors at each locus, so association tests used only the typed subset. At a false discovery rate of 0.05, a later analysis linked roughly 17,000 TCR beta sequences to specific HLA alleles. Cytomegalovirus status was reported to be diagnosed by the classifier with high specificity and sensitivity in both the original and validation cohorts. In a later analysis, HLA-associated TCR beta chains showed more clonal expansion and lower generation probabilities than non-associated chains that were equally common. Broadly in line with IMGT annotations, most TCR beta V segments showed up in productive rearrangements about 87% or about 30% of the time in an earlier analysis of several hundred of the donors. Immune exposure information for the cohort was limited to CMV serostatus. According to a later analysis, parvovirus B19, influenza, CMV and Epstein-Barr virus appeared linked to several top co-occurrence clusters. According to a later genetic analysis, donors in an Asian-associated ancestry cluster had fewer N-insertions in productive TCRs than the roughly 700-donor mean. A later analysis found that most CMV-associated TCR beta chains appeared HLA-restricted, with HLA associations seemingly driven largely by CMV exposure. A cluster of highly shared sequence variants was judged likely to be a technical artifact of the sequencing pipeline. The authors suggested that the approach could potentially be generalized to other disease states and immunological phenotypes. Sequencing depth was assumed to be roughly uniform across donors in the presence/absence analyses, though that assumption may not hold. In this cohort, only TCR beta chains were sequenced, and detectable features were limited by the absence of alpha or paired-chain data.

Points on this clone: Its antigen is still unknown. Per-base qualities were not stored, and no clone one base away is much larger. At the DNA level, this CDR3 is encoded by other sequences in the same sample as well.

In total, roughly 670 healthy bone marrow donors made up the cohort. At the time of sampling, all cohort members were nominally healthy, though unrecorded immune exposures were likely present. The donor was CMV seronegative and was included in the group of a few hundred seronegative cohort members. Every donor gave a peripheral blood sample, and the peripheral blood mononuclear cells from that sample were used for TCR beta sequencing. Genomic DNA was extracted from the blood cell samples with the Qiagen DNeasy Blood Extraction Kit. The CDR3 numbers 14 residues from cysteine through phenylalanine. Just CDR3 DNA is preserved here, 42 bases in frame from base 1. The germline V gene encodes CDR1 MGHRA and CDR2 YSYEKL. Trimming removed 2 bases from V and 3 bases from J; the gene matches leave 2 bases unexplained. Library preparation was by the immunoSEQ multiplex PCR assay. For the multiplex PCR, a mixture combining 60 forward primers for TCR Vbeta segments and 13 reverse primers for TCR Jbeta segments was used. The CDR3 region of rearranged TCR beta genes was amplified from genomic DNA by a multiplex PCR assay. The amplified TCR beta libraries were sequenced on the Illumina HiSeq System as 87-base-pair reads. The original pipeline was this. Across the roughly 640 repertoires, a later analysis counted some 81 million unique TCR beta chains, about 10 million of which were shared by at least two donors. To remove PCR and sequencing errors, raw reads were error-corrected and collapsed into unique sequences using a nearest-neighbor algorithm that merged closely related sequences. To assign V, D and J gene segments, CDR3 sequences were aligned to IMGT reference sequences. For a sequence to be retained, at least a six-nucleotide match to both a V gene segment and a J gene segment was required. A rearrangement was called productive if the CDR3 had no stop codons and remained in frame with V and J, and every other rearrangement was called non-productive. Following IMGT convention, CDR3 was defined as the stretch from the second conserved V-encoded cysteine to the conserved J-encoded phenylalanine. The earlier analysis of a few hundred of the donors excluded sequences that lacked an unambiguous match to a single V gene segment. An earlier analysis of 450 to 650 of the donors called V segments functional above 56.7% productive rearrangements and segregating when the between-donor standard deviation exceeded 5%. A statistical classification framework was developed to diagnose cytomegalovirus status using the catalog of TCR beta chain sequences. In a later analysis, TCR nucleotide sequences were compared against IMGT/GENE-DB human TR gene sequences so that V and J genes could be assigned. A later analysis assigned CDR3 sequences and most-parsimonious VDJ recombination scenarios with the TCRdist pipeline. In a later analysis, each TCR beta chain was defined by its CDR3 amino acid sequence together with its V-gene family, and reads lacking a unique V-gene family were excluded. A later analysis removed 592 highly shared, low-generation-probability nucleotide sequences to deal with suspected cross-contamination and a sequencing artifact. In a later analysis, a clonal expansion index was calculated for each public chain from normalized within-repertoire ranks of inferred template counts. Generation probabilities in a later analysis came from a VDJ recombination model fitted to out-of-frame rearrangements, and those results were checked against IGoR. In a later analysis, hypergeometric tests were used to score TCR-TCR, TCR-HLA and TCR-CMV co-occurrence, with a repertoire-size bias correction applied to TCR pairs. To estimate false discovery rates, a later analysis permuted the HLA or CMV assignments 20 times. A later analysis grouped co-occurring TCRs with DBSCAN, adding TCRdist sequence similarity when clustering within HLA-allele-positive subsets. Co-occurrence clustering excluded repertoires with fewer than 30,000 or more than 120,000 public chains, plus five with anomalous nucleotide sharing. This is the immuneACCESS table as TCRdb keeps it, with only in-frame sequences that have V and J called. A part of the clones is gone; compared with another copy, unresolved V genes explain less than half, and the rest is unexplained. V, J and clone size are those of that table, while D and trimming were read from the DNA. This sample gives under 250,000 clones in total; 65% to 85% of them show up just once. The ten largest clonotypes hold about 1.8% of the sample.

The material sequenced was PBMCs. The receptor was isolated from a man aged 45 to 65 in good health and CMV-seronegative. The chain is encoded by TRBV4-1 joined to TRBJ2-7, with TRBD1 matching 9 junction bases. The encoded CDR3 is CASSQPGQGYEQYF. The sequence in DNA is TGCGCCAGCAGCCAACCGGGACAGGGCTACGAGCAGTACTTC.